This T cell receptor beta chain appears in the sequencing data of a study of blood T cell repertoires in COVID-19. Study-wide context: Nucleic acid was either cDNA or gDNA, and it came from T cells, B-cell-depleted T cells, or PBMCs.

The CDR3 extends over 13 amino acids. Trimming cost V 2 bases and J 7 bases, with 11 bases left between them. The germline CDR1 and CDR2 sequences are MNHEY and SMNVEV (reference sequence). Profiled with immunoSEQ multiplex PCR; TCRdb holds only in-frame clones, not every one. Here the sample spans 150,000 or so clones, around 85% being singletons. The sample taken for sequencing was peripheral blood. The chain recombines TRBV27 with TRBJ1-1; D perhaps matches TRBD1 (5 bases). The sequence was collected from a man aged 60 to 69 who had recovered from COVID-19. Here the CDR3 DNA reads TGTGCCAGCAGTTTAGGCGGGGCCCGTGAAGCTTTCTTT. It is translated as CASSLGGAREAFF.